The 2 T cell receptor beta chains below all came from one sample that was sequenced in a study of cytomegalovirus exposure and HLA in healthy donors (dated by TCRdb to 2015 to 2018). The library was generated by the immunoSEQ multiplex PCR assay. For the multiplex PCR, a mixture combining 60 forward primers for TCR Vbeta segments and 13 reverse primers for TCR Jbeta segments was used. TCRdb holds this immuneACCESS table with in-frame rearrangements only. Some clones are missing; in checked studies, unresolved V genes explain under half, and the rest has no known cause. In all, the sample holds about 190,000 clones, and 87% of those were seen once. In total, the top ten clones hold over 1% of the sample. The sequenced sample was PBMCs. The receptors here all came from a man aged 25 to 45 in good health and CMV-seronegative.

The J gene is TRBJ2-1, the V gene TRBV7-9; possibly TRBD1 for D (5 bases). The V and J ends lost 8 bases and 0 bases respectively, with 8 bases between them. CDR1 and CDR2 from the germline V gene are SEHNR and FQNEAQ (reference sequence). This CDR3 contains 13 residues. For the CDR3, the DNA is TGTGCCAGCGGGGCGAGCTCCTACAATGAGCAGTTCTTC. Amino acids: CASGASSYNEQFF. Complete variable domain (other parts from reference TRBV7-9 and TRBJ2-1): DTGVSQNPRHKITKRGQNVTFRCDPISEHNRLYWYRQTLGQGPEFLTYFQNEAQLEKSRLLSDRFSAERPKGSFSTLEIQRTEQGDSAMYLCASGASSYNEQFFGPGTRLTVL.

This clone came up a few times. The chain carries TRBV7-9 and TRBJ1-4; weak D call: TRBD1 (5 bases). The germline V gene encodes CDR1 SEHNR and CDR2 FQNEAQ (reference sequence). CDR3 length equals 16 residues. Trimming took off 5 bases at V and 6 bases at J, with 19 bases between the two ends. CDR3 amino acids: CASSPGGGTADEKLFF. The DNA of the CDR3 is TGTGCCAGCAGCCCTGGCGGCGGGACGGCCGATGAAAAACTGTTTTTT.